These 29 T cell receptor beta chains were all obtained from the same sample, sequenced in a study of T cells expressing NK-cell markers. Each CDR3 protein gets one entry in TCRdb, which reprocessed the 5' RACE reads and gives no DNA. The listing contains about 550,000 distinct CDR3 sequences. The material sequenced was blood T cells: a sorted CD56 or NKG2C T cell subset, CD4+ or CD8+ T cells, or bulk PBMC T cells (not recorded which). These receptors were obtained from a man aged 18 to 29 in good health.

The V gene is TRBV7-8, the J gene TRBJ2-2; TCRdb proposes TRBD2, but this gene call is untestable without DNA. In germline, CDR1 is SGHVS, CDR2 FQNEAQ. The CDR3 loop spans 17 amino acids. The CDR3: CASSLVLAAGAPGELFF.

The chain links TRBV27 to TRBJ2-7; with no DNA, the TCRdb D assignment of TRBD1 cannot be verified. Germline loops: CDR1 MNHEY, CDR2 SMNVEV (reference sequence). CDR3 length: 17 amino acids. The CDR3 protein is CASSLRVRTGNIYEQYF.

This chain links TRBV19 with TRBJ2-1; the TRBD2 assignment by TCRdb is unverifiable without DNA. Germline V gene data show CDR1 as LNHDA and CDR2 as SQIVND (reference sequence). This CDR3 is 13 amino acids long. This CDR3 reads CASSPVVVNEQFF.

The rearrangement joins TRBV9 to TRBJ1-5; TCRdb gives TRBD1 as the D gene, but with no DNA this cannot be confirmed. From germline, CDR1 is SGDLS and CDR2 YYNGEE. This CDR3 has 14 amino acids. The CDR3 loop reads CASSVSGSNQPQHF.

The chain has TRBV30 and TRBJ2-2; TCRdb indicates TRBD2, and absent DNA this call remains unverified. Germline V lookup: CDR1 GTSNPN, CDR2 SVGIG (reference sequence). The CDR3 is made up of 12 amino acids. The CDR3 region is CAWSGPTGELFF. The whole variable domain, filled in from reference TRBV30 and TRBJ2-2, reads SQTIHQWPATLVQPVGSPLSLECTVEGTSNPNLYWYRQAAGRGLQLLFYSVGIGQISSEVPQNLSASRPQDRQFILSSKKLLLSDSGFYLCAWSGPTGELFFGEGSRLTVL.

The V and J genes are TRBV7-2 and TRBJ2-3; TCRdb lists TRBD2, though no DNA is available to test this call. Germline V gene sequence: CDR1 SGHTA, CDR2 FQGNSA. This CDR3 region has 12 residues. The CDR3: CATGTSRDTQYF. Supplemented by reference TRBV7-2 and TRBJ2-3, the full variable domain reads GAGVSQSPSNKVTEKGKDVELRCDPISGHTALYWYRQSLGQGLEFLIYFQGNSAPDKSGLPSDRFSAERTGGSVSTLTIQRTQQEDSAVYLCATGTSRDTQYFGPGTRLTVL.

V and J are TRBV5-6 and TRBJ2-2. Germline-derived CDR1 and CDR2 are SGHDT and YYEEEE. There are 15 residues in the CDR3. CDR3 residues: CASSLFRYLTGELFF.

The chain uses TRBV11-2 and TRBJ2-1; with no DNA, the TCRdb D assignment of TRBD2 cannot be verified. CDR3 size: 15 residues. Germline-derived CDR1 and CDR2 are SGHAT and FQNNGV. CDR3 sequence: CASSSIGSPGNEQFF.

V and J are TRBV18 and TRBJ2-2; the D gene TCRdb calls, TRBD1, cannot be checked with no DNA. The CDR3 has 15 amino acids. Germline lookup yields CDR1 KGHSH and CDR2 LQKENI. CDR3 region: CASSPFRQHTGELFF.

This chain connects TRBV20-1 to TRBJ2-1; absent DNA, TCRdb's TRBD2 call cannot be checked. Germline V gives CDR1 DFQATT, CDR2 SNEGSKA (reference sequence). CDR3 length: 15 amino acids. The CDR3 sequence is CSAKRSGSPYNEQFF.

The CDR3 loop reads CSAPPPLAGGVSEQYF. V and J are TRBV20-1 and TRBJ2-7; the D call from TCRdb, TRBD2, cannot be confirmed without DNA. The length of the CDR3 is 16 residues. Germline CDR1 is DFQATT and CDR2 is SNEGSKA (reference sequence).

The CDR3 sequence is CASSLRGSGLGEQYF. This chain uses TRBV7-6 with TRBJ2-7; TCRdb calls TRBD1, which cannot be checked without DNA. CDR3 length: 15 residues. The germline gives CDR1 SGHVS, CDR2 FNYEAQ.

This CDR3 is CASSVVVGPTDTQYF. This sequence joins TRBV9 and TRBJ2-3. This CDR3 has 15 residues. Looked up from germline, CDR1 is SGDLS and CDR2 is YYNGEE. The full variable domain, completed using reference TRBV9 and TRBJ2-3, is DSGVTQTPKHLITATGQRVTLRCSPRSGDLSVYWYQQSLDQGLQFLIQYYNGEERAKGNILERFSAQQFPDLHSELNLSSLELGDSALYFCASSVVVGPTDTQYFGPGTRLTVL.

V and J are TRBV2 and TRBJ2-4; TCRdb's D call, TRBD1, is unchecked because there is no DNA. This CDR3 is built from 13 residues. In germline, CDR1 is SNHLY, CDR2 FYNNEI. The CDR3 spells CASKGTGENIQYF.

The chain combines TRBV12-3 or TRBV12-4 with TRBJ2-1; TCRdb lists TRBD2, though no DNA is available to test this call. The CDR3 spans 16 residues. The chain's CDR3 is CASSPLDSPPYNEQFF.

J is TRBJ2-1 and V is TRBV4-2; TCRdb reports TRBD2, a call that lacks DNA to check it against. The CDR3 has 13 residues. CDR1 is LGHNA and CDR2 is YNFKEQ in the germline V gene. CDR3 residues: CASSATSSYEQFF.

The chain links TRBV10-3 to TRBJ2-1; the D call from TCRdb, TRBD1, cannot be confirmed without DNA. This CDR3 is built from 15 residues. Germline-derived CDR1 and CDR2 are ENHRY and SYGVKD. This chain's CDR3 is CAINQPGQGADEQFF.

The chain employs TRBV24-1 and TRBJ2-2; TCRdb selects TRBD2, and the lack of DNA leaves this call unchecked. Germline values: CDR1 KGHDR, CDR2 SFDVKD. This CDR3 is 15 amino acids long. CDR3: CATSTSGANTGELFF.

The J gene is TRBJ2-4, the V gene TRBV27. The CDR3 is 13 residues long. The germline gives CDR1 MNHEY, CDR2 SMNVEV (reference sequence). CDR3 sequence: CASSLDVKNIQYF.

The V gene is TRBV12-3 or TRBV12-4, the J gene TRBJ1-2; TCRdb's D gene call, TRBD1, goes unchecked for lack of DNA. CDR3 size: 15 residues. The CDR3 sequence is CASRSTGPTNYGYTF.

The gene calls are TRBV7-2 and TRBJ1-5; TCRdb's assignment of TRBD1 cannot be checked, as there is no DNA. The CDR3 contains 16 residues. From germline, CDR1 is SGHTA and CDR2 FQGNSA. The CDR3: CASSTGTGRFNQPQHF. Together with reference TRBV7-2 and TRBJ1-5, the CDR3 gives the full variable domain: GAGVSQSPSNKVTEKGKDVELRCDPISGHTALYWYRQSLGQGLEFLIYFQGNSAPDKSGLPSDRFSAERTGGSVSTLTIQRTQQEDSAVYLCASSTGTGRFNQPQHFGDGTRLSIL.

The chain recombines TRBV7-2 with TRBJ2-1; the D gene TCRdb calls, TRBD2, cannot be checked with no DNA. CDR1 and CDR2 (germline): SGHTA, FQGNSA. This CDR3 has 13 residues. The CDR3 spells CASTPGLALEQFF.

V usage is TRBV7-9 and J usage is TRBJ1-5; TCRdb's D call, TRBD1, is unchecked because there is no DNA. The CDR3 has 15 residues. Germline V lookup: CDR1 SEHNR, CDR2 FQNEAQ (reference sequence). CDR3 sequence reads: CASSSGTGERQPQHF.

The chain couples TRBV6-2 or TRBV6-3 to TRBJ2-1; the TCRdb D gene call, TRBD2, has no DNA to confirm it. Per the germline V gene, CDR1 is MNHEY and CDR2 is SVGEGT. This CDR3 comprises 17 residues. The CDR3 protein is CASSNTGREGLGNEQFF.

The chain carries TRBV5-1 and TRBJ2-1. Germline values: CDR1 SGHRS, CDR2 YFSETQ. This CDR3 region has 13 residues. The CDR3 loop is CASSLELTTEQFF.

The chain recombines TRBV6-1 with TRBJ1-1; with no DNA, the TCRdb D assignment of TRBD1 cannot be verified. CDR1 and CDR2 (germline): MNHNS, SASEGT. This CDR3 is built from 15 residues. CDR3 loop: CASDRGILLDTEAFF.

J is TRBJ2-3 and V is TRBV3-1; TCRdb outputs TRBD2, but without DNA this stays unchecked. Germline V gene data show CDR1 as LGHDT and CDR2 as YNNKEL (reference sequence). This CDR3 spans 11 amino acids. CDR3 residues: CASRLAGTQYF.

V usage is TRBV2 and J usage is TRBJ2-7. Germline lookup yields CDR1 SNHLY and CDR2 FYNNEI. The CDR3 loop spans 14 amino acids. The CDR3 loop reads CASRSRQTQYEQYF.

This chain links TRBV12-3 or TRBV12-4 with TRBJ2-1; TCRdb indicates TRBD1, and absent DNA this call remains unverified. The CDR3 covers 17 residues. CDR3 sequence: CASNPTGPKRSYNEQFF.